A single sample is the source of the 10 T cell receptor beta chains below, sequenced in a study of blood T cell repertoires in COVID-19. Only in-frame clones appear in the TCRdb table, and some are missing; sequencing was by immunoSEQ multiplex PCR. The sample lists 250,000 to 300,000 clones, approximately 91% occurring once. The sequencing sample was made of PBMCs or T cells enriched from blood (not recorded which). Receptor source: a woman in her forties with acute COVID-19.

This clone came up a few times. The chain combines TRBV7-2 with TRBJ1-5; tentative D call: TRBD1 (5 bases). V gave up 3 bases and J gave up 7 bases, with 7 bases separating them. Germline lookup yields CDR1 SGHTA and CDR2 FQGNSA. The CDR3 extends over 12 amino acids. The CDR3 is CASSLGGQPQHF. CDR3 coding DNA: TGTGCCAGCAGCTTGGGGGGGCAGCCCCAGCATTTT.

This clone was counted between two and nine times. The V call is TRBV2, the J call TRBJ2-2, with a possible D match to TRBD1 (6 bases). Per germline, CDR1 SNHLY and CDR2 FYNNEI. V dropped 7 bases and J dropped 7 bases, with 13 bases sitting between them. The CDR3 totals 13 residues. CDR3 region: CASNREVSGELFF. The DNA for the CDR3 is TGTGCCAGCAACAGGGAAGTTAGCGGGGAGCTGTTTTTT.

The rearrangement links TRBV7-9 to TRBJ1-1, with 9 bases matching TRBD1. In germline, CDR1 is SEHNR, CDR2 FQNEAQ (reference sequence). This CDR3 has 12 residues. Losses at the gene ends were 6 bases for V and 8 bases for J; bases not matched to a gene: 4. The CDR3 nucleotides read TGTGCCAGCAGTCGGGACAGGGTGGAAGCTTTCTTT. Its protein is CASSRDRVEAFF. The variable domain in full, with the rest retrieved from reference TRBV7-9 and TRBJ1-1, is DTGVSQNPRHKITKRGQNVTFRCDPISEHNRLYWYRQTLGQGPEFLTYFQNEAQLEKSRLLSDRFSAERPKGSFSTLEIQRTEQGDSAMYLCASSRDRVEAFFGQGTRLTVV.

The V and J genes are TRBV3-1 (or the pseudogene TRBV3-2) and TRBJ2-7; 10 nucleotides line up with TRBD2. The germline V gene encodes CDR1 LGHDT and CDR2 YNNKEL (reference sequence). The CDR3 has 15 amino acids. Trimming removed 4 bases from V and 4 bases from J; junction bases left unmatched: 7. The CDR3 DNA sequence: TGTGCCAGCAGCCCGGCTAGCGGGAGTAGGTACGAGCAGTACTTC. This translates into CASSPASGSRYEQYF.

The V call is TRBV28, the J call TRBJ1-1; D is undetermined. The germline V gene encodes CDR1 MDHEN and CDR2 SYDVKM. V lost 7 bases and J lost 9, with 12 bases in between. The CDR3 is made up of 11 amino acids. The CDR3 nucleotides read TGTGCCAGCAACTCGGGTCTAAAAGCTTTCTTT. Its translation: CASNSGLKAFF.

The chain links TRBV9 to TRBJ2-2, with TRBD2 identical over 13 bases. The CDR3 extends over 15 amino acids. V trimming: 9 bases; J trimming: 8 bases; junction bases outside the gene matches: 10. From germline, CDR1 is SGDLS and CDR2 YYNGEE. The CDR3, as DNA: TGTGCCAACGGGACTAGCGGGGACGCGGGAGGGGAGCTGTTTTTT. Encoded protein: CANGTSGDAGGELFF.

The V gene is TRBV5-4, the J gene TRBJ2-5, with 9 bases that match TRBD1. Germline lookup yields CDR1 SGHNT and CDR2 YYREEE (reference sequence). CDR3 length equals 14 residues. The junction had 8 bases not matched to a gene; V was cut back by 4 bases and J by 7 bases. Here the CDR3 DNA reads TGTGCCAGCAGCCTACAGGGGGCTCCTGGGACCCAGTACTTC. Translating gives CASSLQGAPGTQYF.

The rearrangement uses TRBV5-6 and TRBJ1-3; 7 nucleotides align to TRBD1. J was trimmed by 5 bases and V by 1 base; bases with no gene match: 9. Germline V CDR1 and CDR2: SGHDT, YYEEEE. The CDR3 consists of 16 residues. CDR3 sequence (DNA): TGTGCCAGCAGCTTGAGAGGGGGCGCCGGAAGAAACACCATATATTTT. Amino acid sequence: CASSLRGGAGRNTIYF. Combining the CDR3 with reference TRBV5-6 and TRBJ1-3 gives the whole variable domain DAGVTQSPTHLIKTRGQQVTLRCSPKSGHDTVSWYQQALGQGPQFIFQYYEEEERQRGNFPDRFSGHQFPNYSSELNVNALLLGDSALYLCASSLRGGAGRNTIYFGEGSWLTVV.

The CDR3 loop is CASRPGGTGELFF. In nucleotides, the CDR3 is TGTGCCAGCAGGCCTGGAGGCACCGGGGAGCTGTTTTTT. V is TRBV27 and J is TRBJ2-2; maybe TRBD2 (5 bases). The CDR3 runs 13 residues. Trimming took 6 bases from V and 4 from J, leaving 9 bases between them. Germline CDR1 MNHEY, CDR2 SMNVEV (reference sequence).

This clone was detected once. The rearrangement joins TRBV20-1 to TRBJ1-2; D gene ambiguous. The CDR3 loop spans 11 amino acids. Trimming removed 3 bases from V and 2 bases from J, with 4 bases in between. CDR1 is DFQATT, CDR2 SNEGSKA, per germline (reference sequence). CDR3 residues: CSASPNYGYTF. The CDR3 nucleotides are TGCAGTGCTAGCCCAAACTATGGCTACACCTTC.